This T cell receptor beta chain was captured by sequencing in a study of technical replicates of blood from a handful of donors. Clones were sequenced by immunoSEQ multiplex PCR, and TCRdb holds only the in-frame ones, with some missing. This table has 65,000 to 80,000 clones, over 95% appearing once. The sequence derives from a human donor in good health. The sample was T cells isolated from PBMCs.

The CDR3 region has the DNA TGCGCCAGCAGCTTGGGGGGCGCGTCCTACAATGAGCAGTTCTTC. Its translation is CASSLGGASYNEQFF. This chain uses TRBV5-1 with TRBJ2-1; tentatively, D is TRBD1 (5 bases). V lost 0 bases and J 1 base, leaving 8 bases between the germline ends. CDR1 is SGHRS and CDR2 is YFSETQ in the germline V gene. This CDR3 comprises 15 residues.